The 13 T cell receptor beta chains in this list originate from one sample, sequenced in a study of CD8+ T cells in alopecia areata. Investigators isolated RNA and reverse transcribed it into cDNA to act as the sequencing template. Some clones are missing from TCRdb's copy, which holds only in-frame ones; the method was immunoSEQ multiplex PCR. Of some 180,000 clones in the sample, about 48% were seen once. The treatment: oral pan-JAK inhibitor, 5-10 mg twice daily. The material was CD8+ T cells sorted from blood, obtained at week 24, from a patient treated with tofacitinib. The receptors come from a human donor with alopecia areata.

The V gene is TRBV25-1, the J gene TRBJ1-2; D is unclear. Germline lookup yields CDR1 MGHDK and CDR2 SYGVNS. The V and J ends lost 5 bases and 0 bases respectively, with 4 bases between them. This CDR3 comprises 12 residues. CDR3 in DNA: TGTGCCAGCAGTTTAGCTAACTATGGCTACACCTTC. Encoded protein: CASSLANYGYTF.

The chain uses TRBV4-3 and TRBJ1-2; a possible D gene is TRBD1 (5 bases). Germline CDR1 and CDR2: LGHNA and YSLEER. The CDR3 is made up of 15 amino acids. Trimming took 2 bases from V and 4 from J, leaving 14 bases between them. This CDR3 reads CASSQSGTRSYGYTF. The CDR3 nucleotides read TGCGCCAGCAGCCAAAGTGGGACTCGGAGCTATGGCTACACCTTC.

The rearrangement joins TRBV6-5 to TRBJ2-1; D is unclear. Germline assignment: CDR1 MNHEY and CDR2 SVGAGI. The CDR3 sequence is 14 residues long. Trimming stripped 2 bases from V and 7 bases from J, with 12 bases between. The CDR3 sequence is CASSYRERLNEQFF. CDR3 DNA: TGTGCCAGCAGTTACCGTGAGCGTCTGAATGAGCAGTTCTTC.

The chain combines TRBV5-1 with TRBJ2-7; 7 bases align to TRBD1. Germline lookup yields CDR1 SGHRS and CDR2 YFSETQ. V lost 3 bases to trimming and J lost 2 bases; unmatched junction nucleotides: 2. CDR3 length equals 13 residues. The CDR3 protein is CASSSTGTYEQYF. The CDR3 DNA follows: TGCGCCAGCAGCTCGACAGGGACCTACGAGCAGTACTTC.

The chain combines TRBV23-1 with TRBJ2-5, with no clear D. TRBV23-1 has ORF status, its function being uncertain. V shed 8 bases and J shed 4 bases, with 8 bases lying between them. The CDR3 has 11 residues. The CDR3 coding sequence is TGCGCCAGCCCCCTGCTAGAGACCCAGTACTTC. This codes for CASPLLETQYF.

The V call is TRBV4-3, the J call TRBJ1-2; D is perhaps TRBD1 (5 bases). CDR3 length: 15 residues. CDR1 is LGHNA and CDR2 is YSLEER in the germline V gene. Trimming took off 0 bases at V and 4 bases at J, with 12 bases between the two ends. CDR3 bases: TGCGCCAGCAGCCAAGATCGGGGGAGCTCCTATGGCTACACCTTC. Its protein product is CASSQDRGSSYGYTF.

The CDR3 bases are TGTGCCAGCACCCGCTGGGGGGCGAACACTGAAGCTTTCTTT. As protein: CASTRWGANTEAFF. V usage is TRBV7-2 and J usage is TRBJ1-1; a weak D match, TRBD1 (6 bases). The CDR3 consists of 14 residues. Trimming stripped 7 bases from V and 1 base from J, with 13 bases between. Per germline, CDR1 SGHTA and CDR2 FQGNSA. The variable domain in full, completed from reference TRBV7-2 and TRBJ1-1, reads GAGVSQSPSNKVTEKGKDVELRCDPISGHTALYWYRQSLGQGLEFLIYFQGNSAPDKSGLPSDRFSAERTGGSVSTLTIQRTQQEDSAVYLCASTRWGANTEAFFGQGTRLTVV.

This clone appeared once. V is TRBV30 and J is TRBJ2-3, with D perhaps matching TRBD1 or TRBD2 (5 bases each). The CDR3 contains 13 residues. The germline gives CDR1 GTSNPN, CDR2 SVGIG (reference sequence). V lost 1 base to trimming and J lost 2 bases, with 7 bases between them. CDR3 DNA: TGTGCCTGGAGTGGGGACCACACAGATACGCAGTATTTT. Amino acid sequence: CAWSGDHTDTQYF.

The chain is built from TRBV28 and TRBJ1-2; no clear D gene. Trimming stripped 3 bases from V and 7 bases from J, with 24 bases between. The CDR3 covers 17 residues. Germline V gene data show CDR1 as MDHEN and CDR2 as SYDVKM. Written as DNA, the CDR3 is TGTGCCAGCAGTTTGGGATTAAAGGGTTCTCGCTTTGGTGGCTACACCTTC. Protein: CASSLGLKGSRFGGYTF.

The chain is built from TRBV30 and TRBJ2-1, with 9 bases lining up with TRBD2. Germline V gene sequence: CDR1 GTSNPN, CDR2 SVGIG (reference sequence). This CDR3 contains 13 residues. The CDR3 spells CASDSGGNNEQFF. CDR3 nucleotide sequence: TGTGCGTCGGATAGCGGGGGAAACAATGAGCAGTTCTTC.

The chain recombines TRBV4-3 with TRBJ2-3; a weak D match, TRBD2 (5 bases). V was clipped by 4 bases and J by 5 bases, with 19 bases between them. The CDR3 totals 16 residues. Germline V gene lookup returns CDR1 LGHNA and CDR2 YSLEER. Here the CDR3 reads CASSLNRVRAEDTQYF. The CDR3 DNA sequence: TGCGCCAGCAGCCTCAATCGCGTGAGGGCAGAAGATACGCAGTATTTT.

The chain employs TRBV11-2 and TRBJ2-5; 10 bases align to TRBD1. The CDR3 covers 15 residues. Germline values: CDR1 SGHAT, CDR2 FQNNGV. After removal of 1 base from V and 5 bases from J, the junction contained 4 bases not matched to a gene. CDR3 DNA sequence: TGTGCCAGCAGCTTAGGACAGGGGGCTTGGGAGACCCAGTACTTC. This encodes CASSLGQGAWETQYF. Using reference TRBV11-2 and TRBJ2-5 for the parts outside the CDR3, the full variable domain is EAGVAQSPRYKIIEKRQSVAFWCNPISGHATLYWYQQILGQGPKLLIQFQNNGVVDDSQLPKDRFSAERLKGVDSTLKIQPAKLEDSAVYLCASSLGQGAWETQYFGPGTRLLVL.

V and J are TRBV28 and TRBJ1-3; D is unclear. Trimming shortened V by 4 bases and J by 2 bases, and 15 bases separated the two germline ends. Per germline, CDR1 MDHEN and CDR2 SYDVKM. CDR3 length: 16 residues. Here the CDR3 DNA reads TGTGCCAGCAGTTGGTTGGGTGCAAGCGCTGGAAACACCATATATTTT. This translates into CASSWLGASAGNTIYF. Based on the CDR3 plus reference TRBV28 and TRBJ1-3, the full variable domain is DVKVTQSSRYLVKRTGEKVFLECVQDMDHENMFWYRQDPGLGLRLIYFSYDVKMKEKGDIPEGYSVSREKKERFSLILESASTNQTSMYLCASSWLGASAGNTIYFGEGSWLTVV.